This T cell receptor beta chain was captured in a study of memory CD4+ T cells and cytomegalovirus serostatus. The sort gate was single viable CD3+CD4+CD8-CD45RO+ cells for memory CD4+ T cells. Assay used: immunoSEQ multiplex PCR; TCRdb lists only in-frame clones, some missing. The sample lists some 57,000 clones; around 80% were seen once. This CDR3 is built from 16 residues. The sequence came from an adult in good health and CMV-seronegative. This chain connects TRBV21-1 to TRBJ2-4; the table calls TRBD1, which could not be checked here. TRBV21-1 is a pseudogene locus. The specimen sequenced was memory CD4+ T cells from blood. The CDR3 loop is CASSKVQGQAKNIQYF. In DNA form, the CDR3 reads TGTGCCAGCAGCAAAGTCCAGGGACAGGCCAAAAACATTCAGTACTTC.